This TCR beta chain was observed in a study of cytomegalovirus exposure and HLA in healthy donors. A multiplex PCR was run with 60 Vbeta primers and 13 Jbeta primers. The protocol was immunoSEQ multiplex PCR, while the TCRdb copy is restricted to in-frame clones and leaves out a portion. The sample contains around 90,000 clones, roughly three quarters of which appear only once. The CDR3 consists of 14 residues. Germline trimming cut 7 bases from V and 7 bases from J; bases unmatched to any gene: 12. CDR1 is MDHEN, CDR2 SYDVKM, per germline. General study points: Follow-up analysis found HLA locus-dependent TCR association rates, highest for DRB1 and lowest for HLA-C.

In this sample, this clone turned up a few times. The antigen is not known. Sequencing input: PBMCs. This chain links TRBV28 with TRBJ2-7; 8 nucleotides line up with TRBD1. The source of this sequence is a man aged 25-45 years in good health and CMV-seronegative. For the CDR3, the DNA is TGTGCCAGCAAACCTGGACAGGGCCTGTGGGAGCAGTACTTC. It yields the protein CASKPGQGLWEQYF.